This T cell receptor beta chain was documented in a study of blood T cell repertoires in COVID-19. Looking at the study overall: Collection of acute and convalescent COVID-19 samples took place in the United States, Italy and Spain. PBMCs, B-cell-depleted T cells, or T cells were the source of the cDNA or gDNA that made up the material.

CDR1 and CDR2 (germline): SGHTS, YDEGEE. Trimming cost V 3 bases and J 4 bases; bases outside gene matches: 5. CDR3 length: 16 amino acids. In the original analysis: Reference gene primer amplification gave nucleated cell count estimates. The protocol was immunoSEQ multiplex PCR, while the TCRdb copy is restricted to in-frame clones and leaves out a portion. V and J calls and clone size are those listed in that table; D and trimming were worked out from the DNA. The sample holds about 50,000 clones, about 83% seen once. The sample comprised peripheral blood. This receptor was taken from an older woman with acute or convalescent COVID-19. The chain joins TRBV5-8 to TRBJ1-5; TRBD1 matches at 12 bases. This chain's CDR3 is CASSWGTGGFNQPQHF. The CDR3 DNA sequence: TGTGCCAGCAGCTGGGGGACAGGGGGCTTTAATCAGCCCCAGCATTTT.